This T cell receptor beta chain came from a study of regulatory T cells in long-lasting Graves disease. Study-wide context: New Graves' disease cases had less than 3 months of antithyroid drugs. Findings and limits, study-wide: Persistent patients shared some 2,900 public clonotypes among themselves. Newly diagnosed patients shared fewer, at about 890.

Many counts were recorded for this clonotype. Antigen specificity is unknown. Time point reported: newly diagnosed GD, antithyroid drugs for less than 3 months. RNA extracted from PBMCs served as the sequencing template. The CDR3 length is 14 residues. The V gene lost 6 bases and the J gene lost 2 bases, with 11 bases spanning the gap. Germline lookup yields CDR1 MDHEN and CDR2 SYDVKM. The TCR beta library used iRepertoire HTBI primers with Arm-PCR amplification of CDR3. MiXCR was run by TCRdb on the multiplex PCR reads, yielding one entry per CDR3 protein. The data hold 350,000 to 500,000 distinct CDR3 sequences, with about 15% observed a single time. The data also belong to a second study, concerning T cells in Graves' hyperthyroidism and ophthalmopathy. That study reports: Diagnosis relied on clinical symptoms, serum thyroxine and TRAb, thyroid ultrasound and orbital computed tomography. Initially, a first-round RT-PCR of the TCR CDR3 employed the HTBI primer set.

Material: peripheral blood mononuclear cells (PBMCs), obtained at new diagnosis, from a patient treated with antithyroid drugs. The TCR was taken from a woman in her thirties with Graves disease. This chain joins TRBV28 and TRBJ2-1; D gene unclear. CDR3: CASRSPATYNEQFF. The CDR3 nucleotides read TGTGCCAGCAGGTCCCCAGCGACCTACAATGAGCAGTTCTTC.